This T cell receptor beta chain is drawn from a study of blood T cell repertoires in COVID-19. In the original workflow: Counts of nucleated cells, estimated from reference gene primer amplification, were obtained. Method: immunoSEQ multiplex PCR; TCRdb's copy keeps in-frame clones and lacks some. From that table come the V and J calls and clone size; the DNA was used to work out D and trimming. In the table there are about 230,000 clones, around nine tenths of which are singletons. The age range of participants was 18 to 89 years, with residence in more than 20 US areas. Cohorts were based on clinical histories the participants reported. This clone was observed a handful of times. CDR3 size: 15 residues. Germline V gene data show CDR1 as MNHEY and CDR2 as SMNVEV (reference sequence). Germline trimming cut 3 bases from V and 2 bases from J; bases unmatched to any gene: 5.

The sample taken for sequencing was PBMCs or T cells enriched from blood (not recorded which). This clonotype originated in a woman in her 30s with acute COVID-19. The rearrangement links TRBV27 to TRBJ1-1, with 8 bases lining up with TRBD1. Here the CDR3 DNA reads TGTGCCAGCAGTTTCTTGGGACAGGTAAACACTGAAGCTTTCTTT. Amino acid sequence: CASSFLGQVNTEAFF.